A single sample gave rise to the 14 T cell receptor beta chains below, sequenced in a study of CXCR3-negative and CXCR3-positive naive CD8 T cells. The libraries of TRB cDNA were constructed through 5' RACE using UMI labels. TCRdb reworked the 5' RACE reads into one entry per CDR3 protein, no DNA. This sample lists roughly 89,000 distinct CDR3 sequences; its ten largest clones have over 1.5%. What was sequenced was naive CXCR3- CD8+ T cells from blood. Subset specified: CD45RO-CCR7+CD27+CD95- naive CD8+ T cells lacking CXCR3 (TNR3-). Receptor source: a human donor in good health. Some clones in this sample may be carry-over from other donors' samples.

V and J are TRBV10-3 and TRBJ2-6. Germline values: CDR1 ENHRY, CDR2 SYGVKD. CDR3 length: 15 residues. The CDR3 sequence: CAISTVKQGTNVLTF.

The chain carries TRBV29-1 and TRBJ2-3; TCRdb names TRBD2, which stays unverified in the absence of DNA. CDR3 length: 14 amino acids. Germline-derived CDR1 and CDR2 are SQVTM and ANQGSEA. CDR3 residues: CSVDGLALTDTQYF.

The gene calls are TRBV29-1 and TRBJ2-7; absent DNA, TCRdb's TRBD1 call cannot be checked. Germline lookup yields CDR1 SQVTM and CDR2 ANQGSEA. CDR3 length equals 18 residues. Here the CDR3 reads CSVRGTPGSFIPLAEQYF.

The chain carries TRBV28 and TRBJ1-1. CDR3 size: 11 residues. The V gene's germline CDR1 is MDHEN and CDR2 SYDVKM. Here the CDR3 reads CASREGTEAFF.

The V call is TRBV2, the J call TRBJ1-3; TCRdb proposes TRBD1, but this gene call is untestable without DNA. Germline V lookup: CDR1 SNHLY, CDR2 FYNNEI. The CDR3 length is 17 residues. The CDR3 sequence is CASSEPGQSASGNTIYF.

The rearrangement links TRBV6-2 or TRBV6-3 to TRBJ1-2; lacking DNA, the TRBD1 call made by TCRdb goes unchecked. Germline-derived CDR1 and CDR2 are MNHEY and SVGEGT. This CDR3 spans 21 amino acids. The chain's CDR3 is CASLNQNYVRPGWGVNYGYTF.

The chain carries TRBV28 and TRBJ2-7. The CDR3 spans 13 residues. CDR1 and CDR2 from the germline V gene are MDHEN and SYDVKM. The CDR3 sequence is CASSYTDQPEQYF.

This rearrangement joins TRBV28 to TRBJ2-1; the TCRdb call, TRBD2, lacks DNA for checking. CDR3 length: 15 amino acids. Germline values: CDR1 MDHEN, CDR2 SYDVKM. CDR3: CASSLGTSGYNEQFF.

The genes are TRBV13 and TRBJ2-6. The CDR3 covers 16 residues. Germline values: CDR1 PRHDT, CDR2 FYEKMQ (reference sequence). The CDR3: CASGQPRGSGANVLTF.

The V and J genes are TRBV27 and TRBJ2-7; as DNA is missing, the TRBD2 call by TCRdb cannot be tested. CDR1 is MNHEY, CDR2 SMNVEV, per germline (reference sequence). The CDR3 sequence is 14 residues long. This CDR3 reads CASGLGLAGDEQYF.

The rearrangement uses TRBV28 and TRBJ2-1; TCRdb calls TRBD1, which cannot be checked without DNA. The length of the CDR3 is 13 residues. In germline, CDR1 is MDHEN, CDR2 SYDVKM. CDR3 loop: CASRPNRDPEQFF.

The J gene is TRBJ2-7, the V gene TRBV4-3; lacking DNA, the TRBD2 call made by TCRdb goes unchecked. The CDR3 extends over 15 amino acids. Per the germline V gene, CDR1 is LGHNA and CDR2 is YSLEER. The CDR3 loop reads CASSQGASGGYEQYF.

This chain's CDR3 is CASSLALTGDYGYTF. The genes are TRBV5-1 and TRBJ1-2; checking the TCRdb D call of TRBD1 is not possible without DNA. The CDR3 sequence is 15 residues long. Germline values: CDR1 SGHRS, CDR2 YFSETQ.

The V gene is TRBV29-1, the J gene TRBJ2-7. The CDR3 spans 11 residues. Germline V gene lookup returns CDR1 SQVTM and CDR2 ANQGSEA. CDR3 in amino acids: CSADLDYEQYF.